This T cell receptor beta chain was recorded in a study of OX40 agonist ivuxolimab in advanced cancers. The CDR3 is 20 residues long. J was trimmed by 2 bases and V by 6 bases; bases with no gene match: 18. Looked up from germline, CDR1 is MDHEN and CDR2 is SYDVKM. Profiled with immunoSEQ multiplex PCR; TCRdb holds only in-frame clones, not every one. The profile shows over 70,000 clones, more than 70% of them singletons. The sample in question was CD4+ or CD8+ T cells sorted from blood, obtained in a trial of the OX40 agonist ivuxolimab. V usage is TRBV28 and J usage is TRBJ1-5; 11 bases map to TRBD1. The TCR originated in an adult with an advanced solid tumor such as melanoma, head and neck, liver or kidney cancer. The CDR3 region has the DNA TGTGCCAGCAGCCTGGCCCTCACCGGGACAGGGGGAATCGGCAATCAGCCCCAGCATTTT. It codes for CASSLALTGTGGIGNQPQHF.